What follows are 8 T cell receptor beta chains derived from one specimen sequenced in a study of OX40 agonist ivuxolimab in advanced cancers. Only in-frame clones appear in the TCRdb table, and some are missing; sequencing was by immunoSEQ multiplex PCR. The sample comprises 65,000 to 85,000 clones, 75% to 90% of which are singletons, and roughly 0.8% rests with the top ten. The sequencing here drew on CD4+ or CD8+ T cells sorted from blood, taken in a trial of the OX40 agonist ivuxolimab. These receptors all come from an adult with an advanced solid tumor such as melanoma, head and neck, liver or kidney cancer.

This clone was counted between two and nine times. The CDR3 protein is CASSLASAGGYEQYF. CDR3 sequence (DNA): TGTGCCAGCAGCTTAGCGTCTGCGGGAGGGTACGAGCAGTACTTC. V is TRBV11-1 and J is TRBJ2-7; 9 bases map to TRBD2. The junction had 4 bases not matched to a gene; V was cut back by 0 bases and J by 4 bases. CDR1 is SGHAT, CDR2 FQDESV, per germline (reference sequence). The CDR3 loop spans 15 amino acids. Full variable domain (missing parts from reference TRBV11-1 and TRBJ2-7): EAEVAQSPRYKITEKSQAVAFWCDPISGHATLYWYRQILGQGPELLVQFQDESVVDDSQLPKDRFSAERLKGVDSTLKIQPAELGDSAMYLCASSLASAGGYEQYFGPGTRLTVT.

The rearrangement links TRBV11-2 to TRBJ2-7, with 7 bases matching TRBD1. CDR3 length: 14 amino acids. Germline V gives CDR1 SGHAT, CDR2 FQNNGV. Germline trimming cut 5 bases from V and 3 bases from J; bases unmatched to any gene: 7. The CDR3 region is CASSVQGKNYEQYF. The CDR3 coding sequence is TGTGCCAGCAGCGTACAGGGGAAGAACTACGAGCAGTACTTC.

The CDR3 region is CASSAGTNRAGELFF. CDR3 bases: TGTGCCAGCTCCGCCGGGACCAATCGGGCCGGGGAGCTGTTTTTT. This chain links TRBV6-5 with TRBJ2-2; the D call may be TRBD1 or TRBD2 (5 bases each). The CDR3 runs to 15 residues. Germline V lookup: CDR1 MNHEY, CDR2 SVGAGI. Trimming took 8 bases from V and 6 from J, leaving 19 bases between them.

The CDR3 protein is CASGLVMGGVYNEQFF. CDR3 nucleotides: TGTGCTAGTGGTTTGGTTATGGGAGGGGTCTACAATGAGCAGTTCTTC. This chain connects TRBV12-5 to TRBJ2-1; 7 bases map to TRBD2. The V gene end was trimmed by 0 bases and the J gene end by 3 bases; junction bases not matched to a gene: 5. Germline V gene data show CDR1 as LGHNT and CDR2 as FRNRAP. This CDR3 has 16 amino acids.

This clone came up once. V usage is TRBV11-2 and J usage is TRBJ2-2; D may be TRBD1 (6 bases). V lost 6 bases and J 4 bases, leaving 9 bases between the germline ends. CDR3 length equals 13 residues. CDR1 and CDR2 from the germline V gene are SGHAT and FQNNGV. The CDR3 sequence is CASREQGTGELFF. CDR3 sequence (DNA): TGTGCCAGCAGGGAACAGGGCACCGGGGAGCTGTTTTTT.

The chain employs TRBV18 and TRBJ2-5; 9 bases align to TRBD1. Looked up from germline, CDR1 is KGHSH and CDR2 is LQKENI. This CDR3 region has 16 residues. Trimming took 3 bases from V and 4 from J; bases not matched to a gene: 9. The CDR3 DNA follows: TGTGCCAGCTCACCTCTCGGACAGGGGCAGGGAGAGACCCAGTACTTC. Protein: CASSPLGQGQGETQYF.

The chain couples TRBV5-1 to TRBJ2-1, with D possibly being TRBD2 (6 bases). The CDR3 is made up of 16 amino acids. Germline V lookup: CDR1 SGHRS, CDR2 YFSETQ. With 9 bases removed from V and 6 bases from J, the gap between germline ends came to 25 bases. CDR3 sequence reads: CATQKLDGRPGNEQFF. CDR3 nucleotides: TGCGCCACCCAGAAACTGGACGGGAGACCGGGCAATGAGCAGTTCTTC.

DNA of the CDR3: TGTGCCAGCAGCGTAGGGGACAGGAACACCGGGGAGCTGTTTTTT. Translating it yields CASSVGDRNTGELFF. The rearrangement links TRBV9 to TRBJ2-2, with 7 bases that match TRBD1. The CDR3 sequence is 15 residues long. Germline V CDR1 and CDR2: SGDLS, YYNGEE. With 0 bases clipped from V and 1 base from J, the junction kept 0 bases outside the gene matches.